Only one count was recorded for the clone carrying this TCR beta chain. Antigen specificity is unknown. The germline V gene has CDR1 SGHDT and CDR2 YYEEEE. Deletions cut 3 bases from V and 2 bases from J, with 11 bases between. This CDR3 comprises 14 residues. The data originate from a study of CD8+ T cells in alopecia areata. Documented treatment: oral pan-JAK inhibitor, 5-10 mg twice daily. Starting from PBMCs, sorting isolated CD4+ and CD8+ T cells. Study-level points and caveats: In blood and scalp, many expanded lesional clones persisted during tofacitinib.

TCR sequencing used cDNA made by reverse transcription of extracted RNA. Assay: immunoSEQ multiplex PCR; the TCRdb copy retains only in-frame clones and omits some. Seen here are about 280,000 clones, 55% to 75% observed once, and the top ten hold approximately 1.8%. The input for sequencing was CD4+ T cells sorted from blood, taken at week 24, from a patient treated with tofacitinib. The V gene is TRBV5-6, the J gene TRBJ2-5; D gene uncertain. The TCR originated in a human donor with alopecia areata. CDR3 residues: CASSSLDGQETQYF. In DNA form, the CDR3 reads TGTGCCAGCAGCTCTTTGGACGGACAAGAGACCCAGTACTTC.